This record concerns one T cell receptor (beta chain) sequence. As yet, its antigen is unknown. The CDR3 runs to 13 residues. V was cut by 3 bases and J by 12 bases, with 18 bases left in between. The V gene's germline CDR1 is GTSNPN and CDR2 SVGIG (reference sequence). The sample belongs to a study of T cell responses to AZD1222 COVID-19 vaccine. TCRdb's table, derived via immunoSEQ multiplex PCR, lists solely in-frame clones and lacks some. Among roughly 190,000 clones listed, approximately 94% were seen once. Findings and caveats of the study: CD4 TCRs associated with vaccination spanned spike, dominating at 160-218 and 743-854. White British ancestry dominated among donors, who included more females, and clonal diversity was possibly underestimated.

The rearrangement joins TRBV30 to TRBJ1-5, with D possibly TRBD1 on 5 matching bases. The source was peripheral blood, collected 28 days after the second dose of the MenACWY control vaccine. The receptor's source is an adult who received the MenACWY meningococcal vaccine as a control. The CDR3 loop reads CAWSPGAARLQHF. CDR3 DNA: TGTGCCTGGAGCCCCGGGGCGGCCCGTCTCCAGCATTTT.